This TCR beta chain originates from a study of post-analysis software for immune sequencing data. The TCR beta cDNA libraries carried unique molecular identifiers. Via MiXCR, TCRdb re-called the PCR reads, giving one row per CDR3 protein. This repertoire shows around 500,000 distinct CDR3 sequences, approximately 34% found once; its top ten account for under 7%. Source material: blood. This receptor was identified in a girl younger than 18 with multiple sclerosis.

The CDR3 nucleotides read TGTGCCAGCAGCCCCAGCGGGAATTACAATGAGCAGTTCTTC. Amino acid sequence: CASSPSGNYNEQFF. The chain is built from TRBV3-1 and TRBJ2-1; 7 positions match TRBD2. Per germline, CDR1 LGHDT and CDR2 YNNKEL (reference sequence). The CDR3 runs 14 residues. V lost 4 bases to trimming and J lost 4 bases; unmatched junction nucleotides: 4.